The present TCR beta chain was sequenced within a study of CD8 T cells in Susac syndrome. Study-level results: In total CD8+ repertoires, sixteen Susac-specific public clones were found, and CD8+ TEMRA repertoires had four or five.

The germline V gene has CDR1 PRHDT and CDR2 FYEKMQ (reference sequence). The CDR3 consists of 12 residues. The V and J ends lost 5 bases and 14 bases respectively, with 18 bases between them. Random hexamers were used to reverse transcribe an amount of roughly 0.5 to 1 ug RNA. MiXCR was run by TCRdb on the immunoSEQ multiplex PCR reads, yielding one entry per CDR3 protein. This sample has tens of thousands of distinct CDR3 sequences, with roughly 92% found just once. Comments on this clonotype: What it recognizes is unknown.

The chain combines TRBV13 with TRBJ1-2; D is unclear. The origin of this receptor is a human donor with Susac syndrome. The sample taken for sequencing was CD8+ T cells from PBMCs. Written as DNA, the CDR3 is TGTGCCAGCAGCGACCGTTTAGCCGCGCTTACCTTC. Translated: CASSDRLAALTF.